The clone carrying this TCR beta chain was counted a few times. The antigen is undetermined. Primers included in the PCR were 60 Vbeta and 13 Jbeta primers. The assay was immunoSEQ multiplex PCR, and TCRdb's table has in-frame clones only and misses some. The table lists some 180,000 clones, about 83% of them singletons. This record comes from a study of cytomegalovirus exposure and HLA in healthy donors. Study results and caveats: Across HLA loci, a later analysis found differing TCR association rates, with DRB1 most and HLA-C fewest. TRBV6-2, TRBV6-3 and some other V segments were unresolvable in 87-base-pair reads.

CDR1 and CDR2 from the germline V gene are SGHNT and YYREEE (reference sequence). The CDR3 has 15 amino acids. V was pared by 3 bases and J by 1 base, with 12 bases between. This rearrangement joins TRBV5-4 to TRBJ2-3; a possible D gene is TRBD1 (5 bases). This sequence was found in a female donor in good health and CMV-seronegative. What was sequenced was PBMCs. The CDR3: CASSSQGWGTDTQYF. The DNA for the CDR3 is TGTGCCAGCAGCTCCCAGGGTTGGGGCACAGATACGCAGTATTTT.